This TCR beta chain emerged from a study of human T cells and chemical hapten exposure. Study context: Read at 6 days, the patch tests placed 0.01% DPC on the upper back. The study, taken as a whole, reports: Counts of expanded TCRs (at PT1) showed a positive correlation with patch test score. Relative to controls, expanded TCRs formed significantly more large CDR3 similarity clusters.

Original analysis: Sequenced samples showed a median of 95,638 TCRs each, with counts running from 23,224 to 690,600. TCRdb reprocessed the RACE reads with MiXCR, giving one entry per CDR3 protein. The V and J calls follow TCRdb's processing rather than the paper's. The sample gives fewer than 350,000 distinct CDR3 sequences, roughly 7.4% of which show up once; 1.2% is in the top ten. The time point was: pre-sensitization, week 0. Specified treatment: therapeutic diphenylcyclopropenone sensitization with weekly scalp DPC. V lost 6 bases to trimming and J lost 3 bases; unmatched junction nucleotides: 3. This CDR3 spans 15 amino acids. Of note for this clonotype: Its specificity is not known.

This clonotype was sampled from a man aged 18 to 29 with alopecia areata. Some clones in this sample may be carry-over from other donors' samples. The genes are TRBV12-3 or TRBV12-4 and TRBJ2-2, with 11 bases aligning to TRBD1. Source: whole blood, taken in connection with sensitization to the hapten diphenylcyclopropenone (DPC). The chain's CDR3 is CASSRDRGYTGELFF. The CDR3 DNA is TGTGCCAGCAGCCGGGACAGGGGGTACACCGGGGAGCTGTTTTTT.